The 19 T cell receptor beta chains below were found in one sample sequenced in a study of beta chain features in type 1 diabetes listed by TCRdb under 2018. The library relied on the immunoSEQ multiplex PCR assay. The High Capacity cDNA Reverse Transcription Kit was used to reverse transcribe all of the isolated RNA, meaning that expressed TCRB transcripts were what got sequenced. TCRdb took this table from immuneACCESS and kept in-frame rearrangements with V and J called. Such tables lack part of the clones; where checked against another copy, unresolved V genes explain under half of the gap, and the rest is unexplained. This sample gives 250,000 or so clones in total; roughly two thirds of them show up just once. The biggest ten clones account for approximately 0.053% of the sample. Material: naive CD4+ T cells from blood. The cell subset or site tag for this specimen amounts to: true naive CD4+ T cells. The receptor source for this set is a man aged 25-45 years in good health.

The chain uses TRBV15 and TRBJ1-5; D is perhaps TRBD1 (5 bases). This CDR3 comprises 15 residues. Germline-derived CDR1 and CDR2 are LNHNV and YYDKDF (reference sequence). The germline V and J ends were trimmed by 5 bases and 6 bases, with 17 bases remaining between them. The CDR3 DNA reads as TGTGCCACCAGCCCCAGGAGGGGAAGCGGTCAGCCCCAGCATTTT. It translates to CATSPRRGSGQPQHF.

The chain couples TRBV19 to TRBJ2-3, with a tentative D call TRBD1 (6 bases). This CDR3 has 14 residues. Germline values: CDR1 LNHDA, CDR2 SQIVND (reference sequence). V was pared by 6 bases and J by 4 bases, with 14 bases between. CDR3 DNA sequence: TGTGCCAGTAGACAACAGGGAATGCCAGATACGCAGTATTTT. This sequence encodes CASRQQGMPDTQYF.

Only a few counts were recorded for this clone. The CDR3, as DNA: TGCAGCGTTCTAGTGGGAGGGCCGGGGGAGACCCAGTACTTC. This sequence encodes CSVLVGGPGETQYF. V usage is TRBV29-1 and J usage is TRBJ2-5, with 7 bases matching TRBD2. This CDR3 has 14 amino acids. Germline assignment: CDR1 SQVTM and CDR2 ANQGSEA. Trimming cost V 5 bases and J 5 bases; bases outside gene matches: 11.

The chain couples TRBV4-2 to TRBJ2-1, with TRBD2 as a possible D gene (5 bases). Germline V gene data show CDR1 as LGHNA and CDR2 as YNFKEQ. This CDR3 contains 15 residues. Trimming took off 1 base at V and 3 bases at J, with 10 bases between the two ends. Here the CDR3 reads CASSQGTQRYNEQFF. In DNA form, the CDR3 reads TGTGCCAGCAGCCAAGGGACTCAACGCTACAATGAGCAGTTCTTC.

The rearrangement uses TRBV23-1 and TRBJ1-2, with D possibly matching TRBD1 (5 bases). TRBV23-1 is given ORF status, its function remaining uncertain. The CDR3 extends over 15 amino acids. The V gene lost 2 bases and the J gene lost 8 bases, with 18 bases spanning the gap. The CDR3 reads CASSQRLDWGLGYTF. CDR3 coding DNA: TGCGCCAGCAGTCAACGGCTGGATTGGGGCTTAGGCTACACCTTC.

Details on this clone: Additional DNA sequences in this sample encode the identical CDR3. This sequence joins TRBV30 and TRBJ2-5; D is unclear. This CDR3 region has 12 residues. From germline, CDR1 is GTSNPN and CDR2 SVGIG (reference sequence). V was pared by 5 bases and J by 0 bases, with 7 bases between. As DNA, the CDR3 is TGTGCCTGGGGAGACTACCAAGAGACCCAGTACTTC. Amino acid sequence: CAWGDYQETQYF.

In this sample, this clone turned up a few times. The V call is TRBV9, the J call TRBJ2-3, with unresolved D. V was trimmed by 0 bases and J by 1 base, leaving 9 bases between them. The CDR3 is made up of 15 amino acids. CDR1 and CDR2 from the germline V gene are SGDLS and YYNGEE. CDR3 residues: CASSVVGTRTDTQYF. The DNA of the CDR3 is TGTGCCAGCAGCGTAGTGGGCACCCGCACAGATACGCAGTATTTT.

This clone was seen only once. The chain joins TRBV30 to TRBJ2-3; D not resolved. The CDR3 extends over 11 amino acids. Germline CDR1 is GTSNPN and CDR2 is SVGIG (reference sequence). V was cut by 3 bases and J by 9 bases, with 10 bases left in between. The CDR3 loop reads CAWSGTETQYF. The CDR3 bases are TGTGCCTGGAGCGGAACCGAAACGCAGTATTTT.

The chain links TRBV30 to TRBJ2-3; 10 bases are a match to TRBD2. The CDR3 extends over 15 amino acids. V shed 0 bases, J shed 6 bases, and the junction held 6 bases outside the gene matches. Germline CDR1 is GTSNPN and CDR2 is SVGIG (reference sequence). The CDR3 nucleotides read TGTGCCTGGAGTGTTCTAGCGGGAGTTTCGGATACGCAGTATTTT. Its protein product is CAWSVLAGVSDTQYF. Complete variable domain (other parts from reference TRBV30 and TRBJ2-3): SQTIHQWPATLVQPVGSPLSLECTVEGTSNPNLYWYRQAAGRGLQLLFYSVGIGQISSEVPQNLSASRPQDRQFILSSKKLLLSDSGFYLCAWSVLAGVSDTQYFGPGTRLTVL.

This chain joins TRBV5-1 and TRBJ2-1, with TRBD1 identical over 9 bases. The CDR3 has 14 residues. V lost 5 bases to trimming and J lost 4 bases; unmatched junction nucleotides: 4. Germline CDR1 reads SGHRS; CDR2 reads YFSETQ. In DNA, the CDR3 is TGCGCCAGCAGAGGGACAGGGTCGTACAATGAGCAGTTCTTC. This codes for CASRGTGSYNEQFF.

This clone was seen once. The chain links TRBV13 to TRBJ2-3; 8 bases are shared with TRBD2. Germline V CDR1 and CDR2: PRHDT, FYEKMQ (reference sequence). The V and J ends lost 4 bases and 0 bases, in that order; junction bases with no gene match: 6. This CDR3 is 16 amino acids long. This CDR3 is CASSSGLALSTDTQYF. CDR3 coding DNA: TGTGCCAGCAGCTCCGGACTAGCACTAAGCACAGATACGCAGTATTTT.

The V gene is TRBV25-1, the J gene TRBJ2-7; tentatively, D is TRBD2 (6 bases). Trimming removed 3 bases from V and 5 bases from J, with 14 bases in between. CDR1 MGHDK and CDR2 SYGVNS come from the germline V gene. The CDR3 covers 14 residues. CDR3: CASSEAGRRNEQYF. The CDR3 DNA follows: TGTGCCAGCAGTGAGGCCGGGAGACGCAACGAGCAGTACTTC.

The J gene is TRBJ2-7, the V gene TRBV28; D gene ambiguous. The CDR3 runs 13 residues. Looked up from germline, CDR1 is MDHEN and CDR2 is SYDVKM. V lost 4 bases, J lost 2 bases, and 9 bases lay in between. CDR3 in amino acids: CASSSHSTYEQYF. The CDR3 DNA reads as TGTGCCAGCAGTTCTCACAGCACCTACGAGCAGTACTTC.

This chain uses TRBV29-1 with TRBJ2-5, with unresolved D. Germline CDR1 is SQVTM and CDR2 is ANQGSEA. The CDR3 length is 12 residues. Trimming left V 3 bases short and J 2 bases short, with 7 bases between. CDR3 DNA: TGCAGCGTTGACCACTTTCAAGAGACCCAGTACTTC. Amino acid sequence: CSVDHFQETQYF.

The rearrangement links TRBV5-4 to TRBJ2-1; the D gene could be TRBD1 or TRBD2 (5 bases each). Germline V CDR1 and CDR2: SGHNT, YYREEE (reference sequence). The V and J ends lost 6 bases and 0 bases respectively, with 13 bases between them. The CDR3 loop spans 15 amino acids. CDR3: CASIPPGSSYNEQFF. In DNA, the CDR3 is TGTGCCAGCATCCCGCCAGGGAGCTCCTACAATGAGCAGTTCTTC.

The chain joins TRBV29-1 to TRBJ2-1, with D unclear. Trimming took off 3 bases at V and 4 bases at J, with 10 bases between the two ends. The germline V gene has CDR1 SQVTM and CDR2 ANQGSEA. The CDR3 spans 13 residues. The DNA of the CDR3 is TGCAGCGTTGATCAACCGGCATACAATGAGCAGTTCTTC. Its protein is CSVDQPAYNEQFF.

This clone appeared once. This chain links TRBV18 with TRBJ2-5; possibly TRBD1 or TRBD2 for D (5 bases each). There are 12 residues in the CDR3. The V gene lost 6 bases and the J gene lost 1 base, with 6 bases spanning the gap. Germline V CDR1 and CDR2: KGHSH, LQKENI. The CDR3 DNA follows: TGTGCCAGCTCCGGGACCCAAGAGACCCAGTACTTC. It yields the protein CASSGTQETQYF.

This chain connects TRBV5-1 to TRBJ2-5, with a tentative D call TRBD2 (6 bases). The V and J ends lost 4 bases and 14 bases respectively, with 18 bases between them. In germline, CDR1 is SGHRS, CDR2 YFSETQ. The CDR3 has 12 residues. CDR3 sequence reads: CASSLPGPGVYF. The DNA of the CDR3 is TGCGCCAGCAGCCTACCGGGACCGGGGGTTTACTTC.

The chain's CDR3 is CASSQVTGSTDTQYF. The CDR3, as DNA: TGTGCCAGCAGCCAAGTTACGGGGAGCACAGATACGCAGTATTTT. The rearrangement uses TRBV14 and TRBJ2-3, with D possibly TRBD2 on 5 matching bases. Germline loops: CDR1 SGHDN, CDR2 FVKESK. Between the trimmed V and J ends, which lost 1 base and 0 bases, there was a span of 8 bases. The CDR3 totals 15 residues.